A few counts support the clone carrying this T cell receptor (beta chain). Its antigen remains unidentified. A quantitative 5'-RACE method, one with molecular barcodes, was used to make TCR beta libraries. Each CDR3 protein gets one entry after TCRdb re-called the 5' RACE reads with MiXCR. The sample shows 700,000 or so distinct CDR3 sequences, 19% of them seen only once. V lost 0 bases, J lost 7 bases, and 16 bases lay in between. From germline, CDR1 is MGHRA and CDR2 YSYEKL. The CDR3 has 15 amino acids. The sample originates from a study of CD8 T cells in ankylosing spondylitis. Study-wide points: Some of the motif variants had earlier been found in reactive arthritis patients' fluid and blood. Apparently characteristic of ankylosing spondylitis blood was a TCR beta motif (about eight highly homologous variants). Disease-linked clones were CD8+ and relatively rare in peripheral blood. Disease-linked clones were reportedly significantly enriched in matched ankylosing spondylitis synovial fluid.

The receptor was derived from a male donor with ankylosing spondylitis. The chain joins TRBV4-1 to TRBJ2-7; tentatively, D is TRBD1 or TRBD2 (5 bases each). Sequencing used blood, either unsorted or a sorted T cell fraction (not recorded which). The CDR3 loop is CASSQDRAGSREQYF. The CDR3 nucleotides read TGCGCCAGCAGCCAAGATCGTGCAGGGAGCCGTGAGCAGTACTTC.